This T cell receptor (beta chain) stems from a study of identical twins. Findings and limits, study-wide: Whereas memory repertoires showed no such difference, abundant cord blood beta clonotypes carried fewer insertions. The study drew conclusions from cross-sectional statistical analysis, not from following the same donors.

CDR1 is SGHTA, CDR2 FQGNSA, per germline. CDR3 length: 12 amino acids. V lost 5 bases to trimming and J lost 2 bases, with 7 bases between them. This clonotype came up many times. Its antigen is not identified. TCRdb fed the 5' RACE reads into MiXCR, producing one record per CDR3 protein. The table has approximately 300,000 distinct CDR3 sequences, over 8.5% seen once. Another study also made use of these data, one on yellow fever vaccine responses in identical twins.

This chain connects TRBV7-2 to TRBJ2-7; D is ambiguous. Sequencing was done on a sample of CD8+ T cells sorted from blood. The receptor's source is a woman in her late teens or twenties in good health. In DNA form, the CDR3 reads TGTGCCAGCAGCCCCGTCCCCTACGAGCAGTACTTC. Encoded protein: CASSPVPYEQYF. The full variable domain, with the rest looked up from reference TRBV7-2 and TRBJ2-7, is GAGVSQSPSNKVTEKGKDVELRCDPISGHTALYWYRQSLGQGLEFLIYFQGNSAPDKSGLPSDRFSAERTGGSVSTLTIQRTQQEDSAVYLCASSPVPYEQYFGPGTRLTVT.